Listed below are T cell receptor beta chains from one sample, sequenced in a study of early T cells in non-severe SARS-CoV-2 infection. Each CDR3 protein is one row after TCRdb ran MiXCR on the 5' RACE reads. The table records some 40,000 distinct CDR3 sequences, 10% to 15% of them present only once. The material sequenced was whole blood. These receptors all stem from an adult who was a healthcare worker with PCR-confirmed SARS-CoV-2 infection or an uninfected control (not recorded which). Both conserved end residues are part of each CDR3. Each record gives: J gene, D gene, clone size, V gene, CDR3 protein, CDR3 DNA. D genes are given only for firm matches. Clone sizes are given selectively: once, few, many, or a class where the clone is expanded.

TRBJ1-2,NA,NA,TRBV5-1,CASSFREGRSYGYTF,TGCGCCAGCAGCTTCAGGGAAGGACGGTCCTATGGCTACACCTTC
TRBJ2-2,NA,NA,TRBV7-2,CASRQTGTGELFF,TGTGCCAGCAGGCAGACGGGCACCGGGGAGCTGTTTTTT
TRBJ1-4,NA,many,TRBV5-4,CASSPPGRLRNEKLFF,TGTGCCAGCAGCCCCCCCGGTCGACTGAGAAATGAAAAACTGTTTTTT
TRBJ1-1,NA,many,TRBV29-1,CSALEVDTEAFF,TGCAGCGCCTTGGAGGTGGACACTGAAGCTTTCTTT
TRBJ2-3,NA,NA,TRBV6-2/TRBV6-3,CASSYSIIRGADTQYF,TGTGCCAGCAGTTACTCTATTATTCGAGGGGCAGATACGCAGTATTTT
TRBJ2-7,NA,NA,TRBV7-2,CASSAGGALDEQYF,TGTGCCAGCAGCGCAGGAGGGGCGCTGGACGAGCAGTACTTC
TRBJ1-1,NA,NA,TRBV3-1,CASSQDSGAEAFF,TGTGCCAGCAGCCAAGATTCAGGGGCTGAAGCTTTCTTT
TRBJ2-7,NA,few,TRBV20-1,CSARESREQYF,TGCAGTGCTAGAGAGTCTAGAGAGCAGTACTTC
TRBJ2-1,TRBD1,NA,TRBV11-2,CASSIDAWGTGKYNEQFF,TGTGCCAGCAGCATAGATGCGTGGGGGACAGGGAAGTACAATGAGCAGTTCTTC
TRBJ2-2,TRBD1,few,TRBV5-1,CASRPGTGNTGELFF,TGCGCCAGCAGACCCGGGACAGGGAACACCGGGGAGCTGTTTTTT
TRBJ1-1,NA,many,TRBV6-2/TRBV6-3,CACQSPQGRTTEAFF,TGTGCCTGTCAGTCCCCACAGGGACGGACCACTGAAGCTTTCTTT
TRBJ2-3,TRBD2,NA,TRBV7-2,CASSKWTSGSRDTQYF,TGTGCCAGCAGCAAGTGGACTAGCGGGAGCAGGGATACGCAGTATTTT
TRBJ2-2,TRBD2,NA,TRBV7-8,CASSPLTGLAGAGELFF,TGTGCCAGCAGCCCCCTCACTGGGCTAGCGGGGGCCGGGGAGCTGTTTTTT
TRBJ1-4,NA,many,TRBV4-3,CASSQATRLGEKLFF,TGCGCCAGCAGCCAAGCGACAAGGCTCGGGGAAAAACTGTTTTTT
TRBJ2-1,NA,NA,TRBV24-1,CATSDAYNEQFF,TGTGCCACCAGTGATGCATACAATGAGCAGTTCTTC
TRBJ2-7,NA,NA,TRBV5-4,CASSTGGLAYEQYF,TGTGCCAGCAGCACGGGGGGCCTCGCCTACGAGCAGTACTTC
TRBJ2-3,NA,many,TRBV20-1,CSVSRRADTDTQYF,TGCAGTGTCAGCCGGAGGGCAGACACAGATACGCAGTATTTT
TRBJ2-3,NA,many,TRBV27,CASKVRLKVGDTQYF,TGTGCCAGCAAGGTCCGACTCAAGGTTGGGGATACGCAGTATTTT
TRBJ2-2,NA,NA,TRBV3-1,CASSRTHTGELFF,TGTGCCAGCAGCCGGACCCACACCGGGGAGCTGTTTTTT
TRBJ1-1,TRBD1,NA,TRBV4-3,CASSQTGTGQTEAFF,TGCGCCAGCAGCCAGACCGGGACAGGGCAAACTGAAGCTTTCTTT
TRBJ2-2,TRBD1,few,TRBV11-2,CASSPGQGAGDNTGELFF,TGTGCCAGCAGCCCGGGACAGGGGGCGGGAGACAACACCGGGGAGCTGTTTTTT
TRBJ1-1,NA,few,TRBV20-1,CSASWAGSDTEAFF,TGCAGTGCTAGTTGGGCAGGGTCCGACACTGAAGCTTTCTTT
TRBJ2-7,TRBD1,few,TRBV28,CASSLQGLGEQYF,TGTGCCAGCAGCTTACAGGGGCTTGGCGAGCAGTACTTC
TRBJ2-7,NA,few,TRBV10-2,CASSELQAPLYEQYF,TGCGCCAGCAGTGAGCTGCAGGCCCCCCTTTACGAGCAGTACTTC
TRBJ2-1,NA,few,TRBV21-1,CASNVGTDYNEQFF,TGTGCCAGCAACGTAGGGACAGACTACAATGAGCAGTTCTTC
TRBJ1-1,NA,NA,TRBV7-2,CASSLVTKGTEAFF,TGTGCCAGCAGCTTAGTCACCAAGGGAACTGAAGCTTTCTTT
TRBJ2-4,TRBD2,few,TRBV7-2,CASSFDTSALQYF,TGTGCCAGCAGCTTCGATACTAGCGCCCTTCAGTACTTC
TRBJ1-1,NA,many,TRBV6-5,CASSNDKVITEAFF,TGTGCCAGCAGTAACGATAAGGTAATCACTGAAGCTTTCTTT
TRBJ1-4,NA,NA,TRBV7-9,CASSDLTGPEKLFF,TGTGCCAGCAGCGACCTCACAGGTCCGGAAAAACTGTTTTTT
TRBJ1-2,NA,few,TRBV6-5,CASSRTLSLGYGYTF,TGTGCCAGCAGTCGAACCCTCTCTCTCGGCTATGGCTACACCTTC
TRBJ1-2,NA,few,TRBV4-2,CASSQDRTFTYGYTF,TGTGCCAGCAGCCAAGATCGCACGTTCACTTATGGCTACACCTTC
TRBJ2-1,NA,many,TRBV4-3,CASSQDAWLGSEQFF,TGCGCCAGCAGCCAAGATGCTTGGCTAGGAAGTGAGCAGTTCTTC
TRBJ2-7,NA,NA,TRBV7-6,CASSLRGGFYEQYF,TGTGCCAGCAGCCTAAGGGGTGGCTTCTACGAGCAGTACTTC
TRBJ1-2,NA,many,TRBV5-4,CASSLGVNYGYTF,TGTGCCAGCAGCTTGGGAGTGAACTATGGCTACACCTTC
TRBJ2-2,NA,many,TRBV11-2,CASSLGGEMGTGELFF,TGTGCCAGCAGCTTAGGGGGCGAGATGGGCACCGGGGAGCTGTTTTTT
TRBJ2-5,NA,NA,TRBV6-6,CASSYVSQETQYF,TGTGCCAGCAGTTACGTGAGCCAAGAGACCCAGTACTTC
TRBJ2-5,NA,NA,TRBV7-8,CASSSGINQETQYF,TGTGCCAGCAGCTCCGGGATAAACCAAGAGACCCAGTACTTC
TRBJ2-5,NA,few,TRBV24-1,CATSAPGGGFQETQYF,TGTGCCACCAGTGCCCCCGGTGGGGGTTTTCAAGAGACCCAGTACTTC
TRBJ1-1,NA,few,TRBV5-1,CASSLTGITEAFF,TGCGCCAGCAGCTTGACAGGGATCACTGAAGCTTTCTTT
TRBJ1-2,NA,few,TRBV29-1,CSVFDHYGYTF,TGCAGCGTTTTCGACCACTATGGCTACACCTTC
TRBJ2-7,TRBD2,many,TRBV7-3,CASSLLAGVAYEQYF,TGTGCCAGCAGCTTATTAGCGGGGGTTGCCTACGAGCAGTACTTC
TRBJ2-3,TRBD2,many,TRBV6-2/TRBV6-3,CASTHQTSGGLMRTDTQYF,TGTGCCAGCACCCATCAGACTAGCGGGGGATTAATGAGGACAGATACGCAGTATTTT
TRBJ2-5,TRBD1,few,TRBV6-2/TRBV6-3,CASSDRTGGQETQYF,TGTGCCAGCAGTGATAGGACAGGCGGACAAGAGACCCAGTACTTC
TRBJ1-1,TRBD1,NA,TRBV5-1,CASSLTGGVGEAFF,TGCGCCAGCAGCTTAACAGGGGGAGTGGGTGAAGCTTTCTTT
TRBJ2-1,TRBD2,NA,TRBV29-1,CSAPLGLAGAQFF,TGCAGCGCCCCCCTAGGATTAGCGGGAGCCCAGTTCTTC
TRBJ2-1,NA,NA,TRBV5-6,CVSSLTSDNNEQFF,TGTGTCAGCAGCCTAACTAGTGACAACAATGAGCAGTTCTTC
TRBJ2-1,NA,few,TRBV10-2,CATRGAGAPNEQFF,TGCGCCACCCGCGGGGCGGGGGCCCCCAATGAGCAGTTCTTC
TRBJ2-7,NA,NA,TRBV4-3,CASSQDRTQDSYEQYF,TGCGCCAGCAGCCAAGATAGAACACAGGACTCCTACGAGCAGTACTTC
TRBJ1-1,NA,many,TRBV7-9,CASSLNRANTEAFF,TGTGCCAGCAGCTTAAACAGGGCTAACACTGAAGCTTTCTTT